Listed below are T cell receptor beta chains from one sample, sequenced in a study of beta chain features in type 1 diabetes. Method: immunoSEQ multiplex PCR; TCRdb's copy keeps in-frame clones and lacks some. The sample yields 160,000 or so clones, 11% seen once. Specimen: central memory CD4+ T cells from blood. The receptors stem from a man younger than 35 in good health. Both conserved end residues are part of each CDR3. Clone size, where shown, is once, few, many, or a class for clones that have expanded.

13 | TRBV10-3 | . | CAISTEGHYGYTF
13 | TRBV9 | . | CASSVGKDSPLHF
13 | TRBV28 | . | CASRDRWVEPLHF
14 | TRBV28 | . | CASSAVAGYNEQFF
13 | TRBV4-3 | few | CASSQGPNTEAFF
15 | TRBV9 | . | CASSGDGASTDTQYF
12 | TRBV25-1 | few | CASREMNTEAFF
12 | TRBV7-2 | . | CASSLDLATQYF
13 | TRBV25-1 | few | CASGTRVPFEQYF
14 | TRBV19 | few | CASSIDAQGKTQYF
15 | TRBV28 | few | CASSLSGQGPAEAFF